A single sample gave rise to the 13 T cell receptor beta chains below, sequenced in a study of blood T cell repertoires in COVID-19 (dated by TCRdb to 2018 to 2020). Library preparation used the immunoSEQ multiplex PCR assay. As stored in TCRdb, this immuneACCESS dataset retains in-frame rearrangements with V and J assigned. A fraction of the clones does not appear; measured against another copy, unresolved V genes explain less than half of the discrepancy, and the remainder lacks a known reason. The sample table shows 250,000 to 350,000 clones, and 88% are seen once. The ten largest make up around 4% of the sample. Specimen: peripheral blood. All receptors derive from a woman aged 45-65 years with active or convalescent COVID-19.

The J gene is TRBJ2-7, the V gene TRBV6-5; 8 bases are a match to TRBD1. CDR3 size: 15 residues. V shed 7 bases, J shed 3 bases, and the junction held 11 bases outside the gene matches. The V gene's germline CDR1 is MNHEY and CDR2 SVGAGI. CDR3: CASTNYRQGSYEQYF. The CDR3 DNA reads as TGTGCCAGCACCAACTACCGACAGGGGAGCTACGAGCAGTACTTC.

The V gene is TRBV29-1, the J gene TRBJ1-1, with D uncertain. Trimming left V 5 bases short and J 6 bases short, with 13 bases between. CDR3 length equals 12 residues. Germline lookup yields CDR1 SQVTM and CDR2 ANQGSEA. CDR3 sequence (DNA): TGCAGCGTTCGGGTCGAAGTGGCTGAAGCTTTCTTT. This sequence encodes CSVRVEVAEAFF. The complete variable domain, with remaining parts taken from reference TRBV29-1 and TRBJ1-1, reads SAVISQKPSRDICQRGTSLTIQCQVDSQVTMMFWYRQQPGQSLTLIATANQGSEATYESGFVIDKFPISRPNLTFSTLTVSNMSPEDSSIYLCSVRVEVAEAFFGQGTRLTVV.

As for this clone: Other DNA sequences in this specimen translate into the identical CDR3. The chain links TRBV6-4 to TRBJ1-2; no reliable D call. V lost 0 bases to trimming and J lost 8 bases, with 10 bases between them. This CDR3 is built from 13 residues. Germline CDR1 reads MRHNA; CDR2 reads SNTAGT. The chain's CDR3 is CASSDSGRGGYTF. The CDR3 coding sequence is TGTGCCAGCAGTGACTCAGGCCGAGGGGGCTACACCTTC.

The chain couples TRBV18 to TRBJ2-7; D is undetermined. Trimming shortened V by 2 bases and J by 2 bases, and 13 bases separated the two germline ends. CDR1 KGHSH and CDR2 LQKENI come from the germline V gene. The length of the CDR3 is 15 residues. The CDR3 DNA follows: TGTGCCAGCTCACCAGTTGACGCGGTACCCTACGAGCAGTACTTC. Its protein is CASSPVDAVPYEQYF.

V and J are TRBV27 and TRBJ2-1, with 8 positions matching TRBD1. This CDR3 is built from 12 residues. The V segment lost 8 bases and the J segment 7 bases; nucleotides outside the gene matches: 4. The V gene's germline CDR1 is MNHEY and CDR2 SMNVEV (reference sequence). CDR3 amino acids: CASGTGGNEQFF. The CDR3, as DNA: TGTGCCAGCGGGACAGGTGGGAATGAGCAGTTCTTC.

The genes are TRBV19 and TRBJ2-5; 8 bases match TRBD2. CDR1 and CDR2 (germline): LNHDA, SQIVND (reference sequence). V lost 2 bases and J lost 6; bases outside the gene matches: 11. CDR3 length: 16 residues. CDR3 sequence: CASSISPSGGLQTQYF. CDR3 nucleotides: TGTGCCAGTAGTATAAGTCCCAGCGGGGGCTTGCAGACCCAGTACTTC.

CDR3 in DNA: TGTGCCAGCAGTTACAGGTCTAGACCCAAAGCTTTCTTT. Amino acids: CASSYRSRPKAFF. V gene TRBV6-2 or TRBV6-3 combines with J gene TRBJ1-1; D is uncertain. V lost 2 bases to trimming and J lost 9 bases, with 13 bases between them. This CDR3 is built from 13 residues. Germline-derived CDR1 and CDR2 are MNHEY and SVGEGT.

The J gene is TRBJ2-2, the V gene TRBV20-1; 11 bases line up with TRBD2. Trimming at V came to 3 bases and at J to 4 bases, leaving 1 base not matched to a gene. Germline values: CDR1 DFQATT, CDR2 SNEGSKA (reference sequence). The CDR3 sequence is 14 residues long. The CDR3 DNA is TGCAGTGCTAGTAGCGGGAGGGCCACCGGGGAGCTGTTTTTT. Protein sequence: CSASSGRATGELFF.

CDR3 loop: CAWRRTSAYEQYF. The CDR3 region has the DNA TGTGCCTGGAGACGGACTTCAGCCTACGAGCAGTACTTC. The V and J genes are TRBV30 and TRBJ2-7; D might be TRBD2 (5 bases). The CDR3 totals 13 residues. Germline V gives CDR1 GTSNPN, CDR2 SVGIG (reference sequence). V was cut by 3 bases and J by 2 bases, with 11 bases left in between.

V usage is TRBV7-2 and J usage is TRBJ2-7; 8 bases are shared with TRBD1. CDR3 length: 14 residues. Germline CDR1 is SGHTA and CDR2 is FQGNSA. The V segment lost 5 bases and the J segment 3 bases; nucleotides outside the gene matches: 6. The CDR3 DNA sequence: TGTGCCAGCAGCCTCCAGGGGGCTTACTACGAGCAGTACTTC. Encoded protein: CASSLQGAYYEQYF. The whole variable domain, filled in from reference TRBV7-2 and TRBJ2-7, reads GAGVSQSPSNKVTEKGKDVELRCDPISGHTALYWYRQSLGQGLEFLIYFQGNSAPDKSGLPSDRFSAERTGGSVSTLTIQRTQQEDSAVYLCASSLQGAYYEQYFGPGTRLTVT.

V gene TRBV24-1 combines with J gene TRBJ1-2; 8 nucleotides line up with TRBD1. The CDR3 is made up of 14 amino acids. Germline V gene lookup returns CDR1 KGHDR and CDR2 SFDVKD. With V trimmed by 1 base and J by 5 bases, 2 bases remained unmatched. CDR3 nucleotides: TGTGCCACCAGTGATTTAAGGACAGGGTATGGCTACACCTTC. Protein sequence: CATSDLRTGYGYTF.

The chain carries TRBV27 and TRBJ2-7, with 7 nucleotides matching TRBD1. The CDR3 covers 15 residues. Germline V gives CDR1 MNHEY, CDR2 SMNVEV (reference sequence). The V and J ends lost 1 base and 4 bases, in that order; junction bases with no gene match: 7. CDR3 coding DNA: TGTGCCAGCAGTTTATGGTCAGGGGGAGCTTACGAGCAGTACTTC. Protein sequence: CASSLWSGGAYEQYF.

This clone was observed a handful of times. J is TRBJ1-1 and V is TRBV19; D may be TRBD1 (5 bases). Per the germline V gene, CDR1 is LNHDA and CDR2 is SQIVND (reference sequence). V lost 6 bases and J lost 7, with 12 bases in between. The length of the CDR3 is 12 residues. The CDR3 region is CASRLQRGEAFF. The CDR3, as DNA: TGTGCCAGTAGACTTCAAAGGGGTGAAGCTTTCTTT. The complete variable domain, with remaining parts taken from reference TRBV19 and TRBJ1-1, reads DGGITQSPKYLFRKEGQNVTLSCEQNLNHDAMYWYRQDPGQGLRLIYYSQIVNDFQKGDIAEGYSVSREKKESFPLTVTSAQKNPTAFYLCASRLQRGEAFFGQGTRLTVV.